These 21 T cell receptor beta chains were sequenced from one sample in a study of Ad26.COV2.S vaccination and SARS-CoV-2 variants. The data were produced by immunoSEQ multiplex PCR, yet TCRdb's version contains in-frame clones alone and is incomplete. The table has a few hundred thousand clones, approximately 89% seen once. Treatment noted: some 19 received Ad26.COV2.S at low or high dose, single or two shots; 5 received placebo; per-sample allocation not given. Material that was analyzed had been drawn on day 63 after the first vaccine or placebo injection. The sample consisted of peripheral blood, taken in a trial of Ad26.COV2.S vaccine versus placebo. The source of these receptors is a person between 18 and 60 years old who received the Ad26.COV2.S COVID-19 vaccine or a placebo.

This clone was seen a single time. V usage is TRBV5-1 and J usage is TRBJ2-2; 10 nucleotides align to TRBD2. The CDR3 length is 15 residues. Germline CDR1 SGHRS, CDR2 YFSETQ. The V segment lost 6 bases and the J segment 3 bases; nucleotides outside the gene matches: 5. The DNA for the CDR3 is TGCGCCAGCAACCTAGCGGGAGCGGACACCGGGGAGCTGTTTTTT. Its translation is CASNLAGADTGELFF.

The V gene is TRBV6-1, the J gene TRBJ1-5; 9 bases fit TRBD1. This CDR3 is built from 14 residues. Germline values: CDR1 MNHNS, CDR2 SASEGT. J was trimmed by 10 bases and V by 2 bases; bases with no gene match: 6. This CDR3 reads CASSELGQGAPQHF. In nucleotides, the CDR3 is TGTGCCAGCAGTGAATTGGGACAGGGAGCACCCCAGCATTTT.

The V gene is TRBV5-4, the J gene TRBJ1-2; weak D call: TRBD1 (6 bases). The V gene lost 3 bases and the J gene lost 7 bases, with 10 bases spanning the gap. Germline-derived CDR1 and CDR2 are SGHNT and YYREEE (reference sequence). This CDR3 comprises 12 residues. The CDR3 loop reads CASSWTDLGYTF. The DNA of the CDR3 is TGTGCCAGCAGCTGGACAGATCTTGGCTACACCTTC.

V gene TRBV28 combines with J gene TRBJ1-3, with D possibly TRBD1 on 6 matching bases. Germline values: CDR1 MDHEN, CDR2 SYDVKM. The CDR3 length is 16 residues. V lost 3 bases and J lost 4, with 16 bases in between. In nucleotides, the CDR3 is TGTGCCAGCAGTTTGCGGGGGGCTCTGTACGGAAACACCATATATTTT. It specifies CASSLRGALYGNTIYF.

This chain links TRBV20-1 with TRBJ2-7; tentatively, D is TRBD2 (6 bases). The V end lost 3 bases, the J end lost 2 bases, and 14 bases lay between the germline ends. The CDR3 is 14 residues long. The germline V gene has CDR1 DFQATT and CDR2 SNEGSKA (reference sequence). CDR3 DNA sequence: TGCAGTGCTAGTATCGGGGGAGTCACCTACGAGCAGTACTTC. It specifies CSASIGGVTYEQYF.

The chain uses TRBV10-3 and TRBJ1-2; TRBD1 agrees at 8 bases. The J segment lost 5 bases and the V segment lost 6 bases, leaving 5 bases of the junction unmatched. CDR3 length equals 13 residues. Germline CDR1 is ENHRY and CDR2 is SYGVKD. The CDR3 protein is CAIRPQGEYGYTF. The DNA of the CDR3 is TGTGCCATCAGACCACAGGGGGAATATGGCTACACCTTC.

V usage is TRBV5-1 and J usage is TRBJ1-1; 9 nucleotides agree with TRBD1. The CDR3 totals 13 residues. The trim removed 4 bases at V and 5 bases at J, leaving 3 bases unmatched. Per germline, CDR1 SGHRS and CDR2 YFSETQ. CDR3 in DNA: TGCGCCAGCAGCATCGACAGGGGGACTGAAGCTTTCTTT. This gives the protein CASSIDRGTEAFF. Full variable domain (missing parts from reference TRBV5-1 and TRBJ1-1): KAGVTQTPRYLIKTRGQQVTLSCSPISGHRSVSWYQQTPGQGLQFLFEYFSETQRNKGNFPGRFSGRQFSNSRSEMNVSTLELGDSALYLCASSIDRGTEAFFGQGTRLTVV.

This clone was counted once. The V gene is TRBV29-1, the J gene TRBJ1-4; D possibly corresponds to TRBD1 (6 bases). The CDR3 contains 14 residues. Germline V gene sequence: CDR1 SQVTM, CDR2 ANQGSEA. V lost 1 base to trimming and J lost 3 bases, with 9 bases between them. The CDR3: CSVEVGTPNEKLFF. As DNA, the CDR3 is TGCAGCGTTGAAGTTGGGACACCTAATGAAAAACTGTTTTTT.

This clone turned up a few times. J is TRBJ2-5 and V is TRBV15; 8 nucleotides align to TRBD1. The V gene's germline CDR1 is LNHNV and CDR2 YYDKDF (reference sequence). The CDR3 length is 16 residues. J lost 4 bases, V lost 5 bases, and 12 bases had no gene match. CDR3 in amino acids: CATSPEGAGGAETQYF. DNA for the CDR3: TGTGCCACCAGCCCCGAGGGGGCAGGGGGCGCAGAGACCCAGTACTTC.

The chain joins TRBV6-5 to TRBJ2-3, with a weak D call TRBD2 (5 bases). The CDR3 loop spans 13 amino acids. In germline, CDR1 is MNHEY, CDR2 SVGAGI. Trimming stripped 6 bases from V and 4 bases from J, with 11 bases between. The CDR3 loop reads CASSSTTSDTQYF. The DNA of the CDR3 is TGTGCCAGCAGCTCGACTACTTCAGATACGCAGTATTTT.

The V call is TRBV14, the J call TRBJ2-7; 11 positions agree with TRBD1. The CDR3 runs 15 residues. Germline V CDR1 and CDR2: SGHDN, FVKESK. Unmatched junction bases numbered 6, after V lost 4 bases and J lost 4 bases. CDR3 DNA sequence: TGTGCCAGCAGCCGGACCGGGACAGGGGGTTACGAGCAGTACTTC. It codes for CASSRTGTGGYEQYF.

The chain couples TRBV29-1 to TRBJ1-1; D is undetermined. The CDR3 length is 14 residues. CDR1 is SQVTM, CDR2 ANQGSEA, per germline. Trimming cost V 4 bases and J 3 bases, with 15 bases left between them. CDR3 sequence: CSVGGLGSYTEAFF. CDR3 bases: TGCAGCGTTGGAGGGTTGGGTTCGTACACTGAAGCTTTCTTT. Full variable domain (remainder filled in from reference TRBV29-1 and TRBJ1-1): SAVISQKPSRDICQRGTSLTIQCQVDSQVTMMFWYRQQPGQSLTLIATANQGSEATYESGFVIDKFPISRPNLTFSTLTVSNMSPEDSSIYLCSVGGLGSYTEAFFGQGTRLTVV.

The chain recombines TRBV7-3 with TRBJ1-1; D is undetermined. Germline lookup yields CDR1 SGHTA and CDR2 FQGTGA. The CDR3 spans 14 residues. Trimming removed 5 bases from V and 1 base from J, with 11 bases in between. The CDR3 region has the DNA TGTGCCAGCAGCGTAGGGTCTGGGAACACTGAAGCTTTCTTT. Protein: CASSVGSGNTEAFF.

This clone was found once. V is TRBV24-1 and J is TRBJ2-7; 7 bases map to TRBD2. Trimming removed 5 bases from V and 6 bases from J; junction bases left unmatched: 6. This CDR3 has 13 residues. CDR1 KGHDR and CDR2 SFDVKD come from the germline V gene. The CDR3 nucleotides read TGTGCCACCAGTGGGGAGGGGCTCGGCGAGCAGTACTTC. It yields the protein CATSGEGLGEQYF.

The V and J genes are TRBV27 and TRBJ1-5; D unresolved. CDR3 length: 11 residues. CDR1 is MNHEY, CDR2 SMNVEV, per germline (reference sequence). V was clipped by 10 bases and J by 11 bases, with 15 bases between them. CDR3: CANADGRSQHF. The CDR3 region has the DNA TGTGCCAACGCCGACGGGAGGTCCCAGCATTTT.

V is TRBV6-2 or TRBV6-3 and J is TRBJ1-2; 10 bases map to TRBD1. There are 13 residues in the CDR3. CDR1 MNHEY and CDR2 SVGEGT come from the germline V gene. The ends lost 5 bases at V and 8 bases at J; junction bases unmatched: 5. CDR3 in DNA: TGTGCCAGCAGTACTGGGACAGGGGCGGGCTACACCTTC. Its translation is CASSTGTGAGYTF.

V usage is TRBV7-6 and J usage is TRBJ1-3; D unclear. Trimming left V 2 bases short and J 1 base short, with 12 bases between. CDR1 and CDR2 from the germline V gene are SGHVS and FNYEAQ. The CDR3 sequence is 16 residues long. CDR3 nucleotides: TGTGCCAGCAGCTTATCTGAGGGCCTATCTGGAAACACCATATATTTT. Translating gives CASSLSEGLSGNTIYF.

V usage is TRBV28 and J usage is TRBJ1-2; 9 positions agree with TRBD1. Looked up from germline, CDR1 is MDHEN and CDR2 is SYDVKM. The CDR3 spans 13 residues. With V trimmed by 5 bases and J by 8 bases, 6 bases remained unmatched. The CDR3 loop is CASSLGQGKGYTF. Written as DNA, the CDR3 is TGTGCCAGCAGTCTCGGACAGGGGAAGGGCTACACCTTC.

The chain uses TRBV14 and TRBJ2-5, with D maybe TRBD1 (6 bases). Germline lookup yields CDR1 SGHDN and CDR2 FVKESK. The CDR3 spans 16 residues. V lost 5 bases and J lost 4, with 20 bases in between. The CDR3 protein is CASSDRQGMEPETQYF. CDR3 coding DNA: TGTGCCAGCAGCGACCGCCAGGGGATGGAGCCAGAGACCCAGTACTTC.

The gene calls are TRBV14 and TRBJ2-7; D call uncertain. The CDR3 covers 14 residues. Germline values: CDR1 SGHDN, CDR2 FVKESK. V shed 4 bases and J shed 2 bases, with 12 bases lying between them. CDR3 coding DNA: TGTGCCAGCAGCCCCAAGACTTGCACCTACGAGCAGTACTTC. It translates to CASSPKTCTYEQYF.

This chain joins TRBV7-2 and TRBJ2-1, with TRBD2 identical over 13 bases. In germline, CDR1 is SGHTA, CDR2 FQGNSA. The CDR3 totals 16 residues. V was clipped by 5 bases and J by 8 bases; unmatched bases: 9. The CDR3: CASSPRTSGGHDEQFF. The CDR3 DNA follows: TGTGCCAGCAGCCCCCGGACTAGCGGGGGCCACGATGAGCAGTTCTTC.